This is a list of T cell receptor beta chains from one sample in a study of T cells in Graves' hyperthyroidism and ophthalmopathy. TCRdb fed the multiplex PCR reads into MiXCR, producing one record per CDR3 protein. The table shows approximately 600,000 distinct CDR3 sequences, with 20% to 25% occurring only once. The sample comprised blood. These receptors were obtained from a man aged 25-45 years with Graves' ophthalmopathy. Both conserved end residues are part of each CDR3. The order of the fields is V gene, D gene, clone size, J gene, CDR3 protein, CDR3 DNA. D genes are given only for firm matches. Clone size is stated in some rows and not others, as once, few, many or a class when expanded.

v_call: TRBV3-1; d_call: TRBD1; clone_size: NA; j_call: TRBJ1-2; cdr3_aa: CASSQGPTGGRYGYTF; cdr3_nt: TGTGCCAGCAGCCAAGGCCCGACAGGGGGTCGCTATGGCTACACCTTC
v_call: TRBV2; d_call: NA; clone_size: NA; j_call: TRBJ1-6; cdr3_aa: CASSEQWTIYNSPLHF; cdr3_nt: TGTGCCAGCAGTGAACAATGGACCATTTATAATTCACCCCTCCACTTT
v_call: TRBV28; d_call: NA; clone_size: many; j_call: TRBJ2-7; cdr3_aa: CASSRPPQEEQYF; cdr3_nt: TGTGCCAGCAGTCGACCGCCTCAGGAAGAGCAGTACTTC
v_call: TRBV24-1; d_call: NA; clone_size: many; j_call: TRBJ1-1; cdr3_aa: CATSDSRLGAEAFF; cdr3_nt: TGTGCCACCAGTGACTCGAGACTGGGGGCTGAAGCTTTCTTT
v_call: TRBV20-1; d_call: TRBD2; clone_size: NA; j_call: TRBJ2-3; cdr3_aa: CSAQRTSGSLGTDTQYF; cdr3_nt: TGCAGTGCCCAGAGGACTAGCGGGAGTTTGGGAACAGATACGCAGTATTTT
v_call: TRBV4-3; d_call: NA; clone_size: NA; j_call: TRBJ2-5; cdr3_aa: CASSQGTGTRETQYF; cdr3_nt: TGCGCCAGCAGCCAAGGTACCGGGACACGGGAGACCCAGTACTTC
v_call: TRBV29-1; d_call: NA; clone_size: few; j_call: TRBJ2-7; cdr3_aa: CSVEVQGYEQYF; cdr3_nt: TGCAGCGTTGAAGTGCAGGGTTACGAGCAGTACTTC
v_call: TRBV12-3/TRBV12-4; d_call: TRBD1; clone_size: NA; j_call: TRBJ2-7; cdr3_aa: CASSSGTGGLYEQYF; cdr3_nt: TGTGCCAGCAGTTCGGGGACAGGGGGCCTCTACGAGCAGTACTTC
v_call: TRBV7-9; d_call: NA; clone_size: NA; j_call: TRBJ2-2; cdr3_aa: CSDANTGELFF; cdr3_nt: TGTTCCGACGCGAACACCGGGGAGCTGTTTTTT
v_call: TRBV12-3/TRBV12-4; d_call: NA; clone_size: few; j_call: TRBJ1-2; cdr3_aa: CASSLVGRGYTF; cdr3_nt: TGTGCCAGCAGTTTAGTGGGGCGCGGCTACACCTTC
v_call: TRBV7-2; d_call: TRBD1; clone_size: many; j_call: TRBJ2-7; cdr3_aa: CASSLGRRDRRGEQYF; cdr3_nt: TGTGCCAGCAGCTTAGGAAGGCGGGACAGGAGGGGCGAGCAGTACTTC
v_call: TRBV5-1; d_call: NA; clone_size: many; j_call: TRBJ2-3; cdr3_aa: CASSPPSGTTRDTQYF; cdr3_nt: TGCGCCAGCAGTCCACCCTCGGGGACAACCCGGGATACGCAGTATTTT
v_call: TRBV28; d_call: NA; clone_size: many; j_call: TRBJ1-1; cdr3_aa: CASRSITGNTEAFF; cdr3_nt: TGTGCCAGCAGATCAATCACGGGGAACACTGAAGCTTTCTTT
v_call: TRBV7-2; d_call: NA; clone_size: many; j_call: TRBJ2-4; cdr3_aa: CASSLGAAKNIQYF; cdr3_nt: TGTGCCAGCAGCTTAGGGGCTGCCAAAAACATTCAGTACTTC
v_call: TRBV28; d_call: TRBD1; clone_size: NA; j_call: TRBJ1-5; cdr3_aa: CASSPGEGAGQPQHF; cdr3_nt: TGTGCCAGCAGCCCCGGGGAGGGGGCTGGACAGCCCCAGCATTTT
v_call: TRBV6-1; d_call: TRBD1; clone_size: many; j_call: TRBJ1-1; cdr3_aa: CASTRRQGLTTEAFF; cdr3_nt: TGTGCCAGCACCAGGCGACAGGGGCTGACCACTGAAGCTTTCTTT
v_call: TRBV7-2; d_call: NA; clone_size: few; j_call: TRBJ1-4; cdr3_aa: CASRALWEGDEKLFF; cdr3_nt: TGTGCCAGCAGAGCTTTATGGGAGGGGGATGAAAAACTGTTTTTT
v_call: TRBV6-2/TRBV6-3; d_call: NA; clone_size: NA; j_call: TRBJ2-7; cdr3_aa: CASSYGRDSYEQYF; cdr3_nt: TGTGCCAGCAGTTACGGGAGGGACAGCTACGAGCAGTACTTC
v_call: TRBV20-1; d_call: TRBD2; clone_size: NA; j_call: TRBJ2-1; cdr3_aa: CSPGKLAASSYNEQFF; cdr3_nt: TGCAGTCCTGGGAAACTAGCGGCAAGCTCCTACAATGAGCAGTTCTTC
v_call: TRBV11-2; d_call: TRBD2; clone_size: many; j_call: TRBJ2-1; cdr3_aa: CASSLVGSGRIDEQFF; cdr3_nt: TGTGCCAGCAGCTTAGTTGGTAGCGGGAGGATCGATGAGCAGTTCTTC
v_call: TRBV5-1; d_call: NA; clone_size: NA; j_call: TRBJ2-7; cdr3_aa: CASSMTGFHEQYF; cdr3_nt: TGCGCCAGCAGTATGACAGGTTTCCACGAGCAGTACTTC
v_call: TRBV28; d_call: NA; clone_size: few; j_call: TRBJ2-1; cdr3_aa: CASSSGTITMKGQFF; cdr3_nt: TGTGCCAGCAGTTCCGGGACCATAACAATGAAGGGGCAGTTCTTC